The sequence of this TCR beta chain was determined in a study of cytomegalovirus exposure and HLA in healthy donors. Points from the study as a whole: Most sequenced TCRs were rare (though some public TCRs occurred in many donors). CMV serostatus alone was available as immune exposure information. The authors assumed roughly uniform sequencing depth across donors for presence/absence analyses. When the data were analyzed later, several of the most significant clusters appeared to be linked to common viral pathogens.

Per germline, CDR1 LNHDA and CDR2 SQIVND (reference sequence). This CDR3 comprises 14 residues. Trimming cost V 3 bases and J 5 bases, with 10 bases left between them. Of note for this clone: Its antigen remains unidentified.

13 Jbeta primers and 60 Vbeta primers were used for the PCR. Method: immunoSEQ multiplex PCR; TCRdb's copy keeps in-frame clones and lacks some. The sample lists 75,000 to 100,000 clones, around 79% occurring once. Sequencing input: PBMCs. This TCR derives from a woman aged 70-85 years in good health and CMV-seropositive. V usage is TRBV19 and J usage is TRBJ1-4; D unclear. CDR3 loop: CASSILQRNEKLFF. Here the CDR3 DNA reads TGTGCCAGTAGTATCCTACAGAGAAATGAAAAACTGTTTTTT.